This entry is about one T cell receptor (beta chain). The antigen remains unidentified. This specimen belongs to a study of cytomegalovirus exposure and HLA in healthy donors. Broader study findings: Most TCRs appeared rarely, but some public TCRs recurred in many donors. Reportedly, a later analysis found an Asian-associated ancestry cluster had fewer N-insertions than the roughly 630-donor mean. In vitro assays verified that a few CMV-associated chains recognized CMV antigens specifically.

Primers: 60 Vbeta forward and 13 Jbeta reverse. Sequencing was performed with immunoSEQ multiplex PCR; in TCRdb, only in-frame clones are kept and a portion is missing. The sample lists about 140,000 clones; 65% to 85% were seen once. The CDR3 is made up of 15 amino acids. J gave up 5 bases and V 4 bases, and 8 bases lay outside the gene matches. Germline V lookup: CDR1 SGHNT, CDR2 YYREEE (reference sequence). The TCR comes from a man aged 30 to 39 in good health and CMV-seronegative. Sample: PBMCs. The chain is built from TRBV5-4 and TRBJ2-3, with 9 bases aligning to TRBD1. CDR3 sequence (DNA): TGTGCCAGCAGCCCAGGGGGGACAGGGATAGATACGCAGTATTTT. It codes for CASSPGGTGIDTQYF.